These 21 T cell receptor beta chains share one sample of origin, sequenced in a study of beta chain features in type 1 diabetes. Which antigens these TCRs recognize remains unknown. Whole-study findings and limits: Type 1 diabetes patients had TCRB CDR3s that were shorter (moderately but significantly so) in all four CD4+ subsets.

Sequenced material consisted of expressed TCRB transcripts (all of the isolated RNA was reverse transcribed). Profiling relied on immunoSEQ multiplex PCR, and the TCRdb table lists in-frame clones only, not all of them. The table lists some 640,000 clones, more than 12% of them singletons. Sequenced: naive CD4+ T cells from blood. Receptors were obtained from a man younger than 35 with type 1 diabetes.

This clone was counted between two and nine times. The chain links TRBV28 to TRBJ2-1; maybe TRBD2 (6 bases). V lost 2 bases, J lost 15 bases, and 17 bases lay in between. In germline, CDR1 is MDHEN, CDR2 SYDVKM. CDR3 length: 13 residues. The CDR3 DNA reads as TGTGCCAGCAGTTTACCCCGGGACTCCTTCCGGTTCTTC. Amino acid sequence: CASSLPRDSFRFF.

The chain couples TRBV21-1 to TRBJ2-5. TRBV21-1 is termed a pseudogene. This CDR3 spans 10 amino acids. The DNA of the CDR3 is TGTGCCAGCAGCATAGAGACCCAGTACTTC. Translated: CASSIETQYF.

Only a few counts were recorded for this clone. This chain connects TRBV30 to TRBJ2-7, with 8 bases that match TRBD1. Looked up from germline, CDR1 is GTSNPN and CDR2 is SVGIG (reference sequence). Trimming cost V 0 bases and J 4 bases; bases outside gene matches: 5. The CDR3 length is 14 residues. DNA for the CDR3: TGTGCCTGGAGTGTAGGGACAGGAACTTACGAGCAGTACTTC. Its protein product is CAWSVGTGTYEQYF. The whole variable domain, remainder taken from reference TRBV30 and TRBJ2-7, is SQTIHQWPATLVQPVGSPLSLECTVEGTSNPNLYWYRQAAGRGLQLLFYSVGIGQISSEVPQNLSASRPQDRQFILSSKKLLLSDSGFYLCAWSVGTGTYEQYFGPGTRLTVT.

The rearrangement joins TRBV7-6 to TRBJ2-3; D call uncertain. The CDR3 length is 14 residues. Germline V gives CDR1 SGHVS, CDR2 FNYEAQ. V was trimmed by 3 bases and J by 2 bases, leaving 9 bases between them. In nucleotides, the CDR3 is TGTGCCAGCAGCTTCTACGGACCCACAGATACGCAGTATTTT. Translated: CASSFYGPTDTQYF.

This clone was detected only a few times. The V gene is TRBV29-1, the J gene TRBJ2-3, with D unresolved. Germline V gene data show CDR1 as SQVTM and CDR2 as ANQGSEA. The CDR3 runs to 11 residues. Trimming pared 7 bases from V and 4 bases from J, leaving 9 bases between. DNA of the CDR3: TGCAGCGAGTTGAAAGCAGATACGCAGTATTTT. Its translation: CSELKADTQYF.

This chain joins TRBV18 and TRBJ2-3, with D possibly matching TRBD1 (6 bases). The CDR3 is 16 amino acids. Per germline, CDR1 KGHSH and CDR2 LQKENI. Trimming shortened V by 2 bases and J by 6 bases, and 18 bases separated the two germline ends. The DNA of the CDR3 is TGTGCCAGCTCACCAGTCGAGGGGGTCGCTGGGGATACGCAGTATTTT. It codes for CASSPVEGVAGDTQYF.

The sample holds a few counts of this clone. The V gene is TRBV6-1, the J gene TRBJ2-2, with D hard to call. CDR1 is MNHNS and CDR2 is SASEGT in the germline V gene. This CDR3 spans 14 amino acids. Trimming stripped 7 bases from V and 8 bases from J, with 17 bases between. The CDR3 loop reads CASNSPIKSGELFF. CDR3 in DNA: TGTGCCAGCAATAGTCCTATTAAGTCGGGGGAGCTGTTTTTT.

This clone was seen only a few times. This chain links TRBV18 with TRBJ2-3; D unclear. V dropped 0 bases and J dropped 2 bases, with 15 bases sitting between them. The germline gives CDR1 KGHSH, CDR2 LQKENI. The CDR3 is made up of 17 amino acids. In DNA, the CDR3 is TGTGCCAGCTCACCACCACTTTCAGCAGCTCACACAGATACGCAGTATTTT. Residues: CASSPPLSAAHTDTQYF.

This chain joins TRBV5-4 and TRBJ1-6, with D possibly being TRBD1 (5 bases). Deletions cut 5 bases from V and 0 bases from J, with 12 bases between. Germline CDR1 is SGHNT and CDR2 is YYREEE (reference sequence). The CDR3 has 16 amino acids. Written as DNA, the CDR3 is TGTGCCAGCAGTTTTGACGGACACTCCTATAATTCACCCCTCCACTTT. Translating it yields CASSFDGHSYNSPLHF.

This clone has a handful of counts. The V call is TRBV4-3, the J call TRBJ2-3; TRBD2 aligns across 8 bases. The length of the CDR3 is 13 residues. V trimming: 3 bases; J trimming: 4 bases; junction bases outside the gene matches: 0. Germline lookup yields CDR1 LGHNA and CDR2 YSLEER. This CDR3 is CASSQTSADTQYF. The CDR3, as DNA: TGCGCCAGCAGCCAGACTAGCGCAGATACGCAGTATTTT.

The CDR3 nucleotides are TGTGCCAGCAGCGTATCGGGACTAGCGGAGTCCGAGCAGTACTTC. This gives the protein CASSVSGLAESEQYF. The chain is built from TRBV9 and TRBJ2-7; TRBD2 aligns across 11 bases. Germline V lookup: CDR1 SGDLS, CDR2 YYNGEE. CDR3 length: 15 residues. V lost 1 base to trimming and J lost 6 bases; unmatched junction nucleotides: 6.

This clone turned up a few times. This specimen includes other DNA sequences encoding the same CDR3. The chain has TRBV28 and TRBJ2-2; D unresolved. Trimming stripped 3 bases from V and 4 bases from J, with 3 bases between. This CDR3 has 12 residues. The germline CDR1 and CDR2 sequences are MDHEN and SYDVKM. The CDR3 protein is CASSLSTGELFF. CDR3 nucleotides: TGTGCCAGCAGTTTGTCCACCGGGGAGCTGTTTTTT.

In its sample, this clone was seen a few times. The chain uses TRBV6-5 and TRBJ1-2; D may be TRBD1 (6 bases). Germline values: CDR1 MNHEY, CDR2 SVGAGI. The V end was cut by 2 bases, the J end by 6 bases, with 7 bases between. The CDR3 has 12 amino acids. The CDR3 loop is CASSYAGDGYTF. The CDR3 DNA reads TGTGCCAGCAGTTACGCAGGGGATGGCTACACCTTC.

This clone showed up just a few times. The sample has other DNA sequences that encode this CDR3 too. V gene TRBV5-1 combines with J gene TRBJ2-3; a possible D gene is TRBD2 (5 bases). V lost 4 bases to trimming and J lost 6 bases, with 12 bases between them. Germline V CDR1 and CDR2: SGHRS, YFSETQ. The CDR3 spans 13 residues. The CDR3 DNA reads as TGCGCCAGCAGCCTCGGACGGACTGATACGCAGTATTTT. It codes for CASSLGRTDTQYF.

V usage is TRBV10-3 and J usage is TRBJ1-6; D gene ambiguous. The CDR3 runs 13 residues. Germline CDR1 ENHRY, CDR2 SYGVKD. V was pared by 4 bases and J by 8 bases, with 9 bases between. The CDR3 region is CAISGNFDSPLHF. In DNA, the CDR3 is TGTGCCATCAGTGGAAACTTCGATTCACCCCTCCACTTT.

The V gene is TRBV9, the J gene TRBJ2-3; 9 nucleotides match TRBD1. CDR1 SGDLS and CDR2 YYNGEE come from the germline V gene. CDR3 length equals 16 residues. The V segment lost 0 bases and the J segment 6 bases; nucleotides outside the gene matches: 8. CDR3 loop: CASSVGVTGGLDTQYF. For the CDR3, the DNA is TGTGCCAGCAGCGTAGGAGTGACAGGGGGGTTGGATACGCAGTATTTT. Full variable domain (outside the CDR3, taken from reference TRBV9 and TRBJ2-3): DSGVTQTPKHLITATGQRVTLRCSPRSGDLSVYWYQQSLDQGLQFLIQYYNGEERAKGNILERFSAQQFPDLHSELNLSSLELGDSALYFCASSVGVTGGLDTQYFGPGTRLTVL.

The V and J genes are TRBV11-3 and TRBJ2-1; D not resolved. V was shortened by 0 bases and J by 2 bases, with 2 bases between the two germline ends. The CDR3 runs to 13 residues. The germline V gene has CDR1 SGHNT and CDR2 YENEEA. The DNA of the CDR3 is TGTGCCAGCAGCTTAGAAACCTACAATGAGCAGTTCTTC. Protein: CASSLETYNEQFF.

This clone was observed a handful of times. The gene calls are TRBV5-4 and TRBJ2-5; 8 positions match TRBD2. V lost 0 bases to trimming and J lost 5 bases; unmatched junction nucleotides: 9. The CDR3 sequence is 16 residues long. The germline gives CDR1 SGHNT, CDR2 YYREEE (reference sequence). The CDR3 loop reads CASSLVLAGPAETQYF. CDR3 DNA sequence: TGTGCCAGCAGCTTGGTCTTAGCGGGGCCCGCGGAGACCCAGTACTTC.

Regarding this clone: Other nucleotide sequences in the sample specify the same CDR3. J is TRBJ1-2 and V is TRBV5-1; 8 positions match TRBD1. The junction had 7 bases not matched to a gene; V was cut back by 4 bases and J by 5 bases. The CDR3 loop spans 14 amino acids. Germline V gene data show CDR1 as SGHRS and CDR2 as YFSETQ. The DNA of the CDR3 is TGCGCCAGCAGCCCAGACAGGGGAGGTTATGGCTACACCTTC. Amino acid sequence: CASSPDRGGYGYTF.

This clone has only a few counts. V gene TRBV9 combines with J gene TRBJ2-7, with TRBD2 as a possible D gene (5 bases). With 0 bases removed from V and 7 bases from J, the gap between germline ends came to 11 bases. The CDR3 loop spans 13 amino acids. The germline gives CDR1 SGDLS, CDR2 YYNGEE. CDR3 DNA sequence: TGTGCCAGCAGCGTAGTTGGCGGGCCGGAGCAGTACTTC. Protein product: CASSVVGGPEQYF.

The V call is TRBV5-1, the J call TRBJ2-7, with D uncertain. CDR1 is SGHRS and CDR2 is YFSETQ in the germline V gene. The CDR3 extends over 11 amino acids. Trimming removed 0 bases from V and 7 bases from J, with 5 bases in between. This chain's CDR3 is CASSLAREQYF. CDR3 nucleotides: TGCGCCAGCAGCTTGGCCCGGGAGCAGTACTTC.